The clone carrying this TCR beta chain was observed once. Antigen: not known. The PCR used 60 Vbeta and 13 Jbeta primers. TCRdb's copy holds only in-frame clones and misses some; the assay was immunoSEQ multiplex PCR. The sample comprises about 160,000 clones, 60% to 80% of which are singletons, and just under 1% rests with the top ten. The ends were cut back, 8 bases at V and 6 bases at J, with 13 bases in the middle. The CDR3 is made up of 13 amino acids. CDR1 is SNHLY, CDR2 FYNNEI, per germline. This specimen comes from a study of cytomegalovirus exposure and HLA in healthy donors. Study results and limitations: The authors confirmed in vitro that three CMV-associated chains were specific for CMV antigens. According to reports, the classifier identified cytomegalovirus status with high specificity and sensitivity.

The receptor was isolated from a woman between 50 and 59 years old in good health and CMV-seropositive. Sequenced material: PBMCs. The V and J genes are TRBV2 and TRBJ1-4; D ambiguous. CDR3 sequence: CASRTSSDEKLFF. The CDR3 DNA sequence: TGTGCCAGCCGGACTAGCAGTGATGAAAAACTGTTTTTT.